This T cell receptor beta chain was captured by sequencing in a study of shared clonotypes between healthy human individuals. Study-wide findings and caveats: Naive subsets generally exceeded memory subsets in estimated richness. Sequencing depth was predicted to influence how clonotypes are shared among donors.

The naive CD8 subset, CD45RO-negative cells positively selected for CCR7, excluded terminally differentiated effector memory CD45RA+ cells. Regarding this clone: Its antigen remains unknown.

Genomic DNA from each subset was divided evenly over several immunoSEQ plates. Sequenced by immunoSEQ multiplex PCR; TCRdb stores in-frame clones only, minus some. The sample yields some 1,900,000 clones, about 95% seen once. V dropped 7 bases and J dropped 6 bases, with 15 bases sitting between them. CDR3 length equals 14 residues. Per germline, CDR1 MNHEY and CDR2 SMNVEV (reference sequence). The V call is TRBV27, the J call TRBJ2-2; D possibly corresponds to TRBD2 (6 bases). This sequence originates from a man between 18 and 29 years old in good health. Sequences were obtained from naive CD8+ T cells sorted from blood. CDR3 nucleotide sequence: TGTGCCAGCACGGCTGGAGGGGCGGCCGGGGAGCTGTTTTTT. Protein: CASTAGGAAGELFF.